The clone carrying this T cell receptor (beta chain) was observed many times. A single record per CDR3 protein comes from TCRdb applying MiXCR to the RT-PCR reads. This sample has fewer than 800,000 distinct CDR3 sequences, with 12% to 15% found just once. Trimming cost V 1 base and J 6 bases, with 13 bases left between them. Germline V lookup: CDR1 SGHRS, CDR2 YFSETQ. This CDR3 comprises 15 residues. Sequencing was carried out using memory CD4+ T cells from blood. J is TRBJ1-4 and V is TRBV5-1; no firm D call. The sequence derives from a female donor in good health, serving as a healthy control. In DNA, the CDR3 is TGCGCCAGCAGCTTGAAGCGACCTAGGGATGAAAAACTGTTTTTT. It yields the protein CASSLKRPRDEKLFF. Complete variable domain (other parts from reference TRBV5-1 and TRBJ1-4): KAGVTQTPRYLIKTRGQQVTLSCSPISGHRSVSWYQQTPGQGLQFLFEYFSETQRNKGNFPGRFSGRQFSNSRSEMNVSTLELGDSALYLCASSLKRPRDEKLFFGSGTQLSVL.